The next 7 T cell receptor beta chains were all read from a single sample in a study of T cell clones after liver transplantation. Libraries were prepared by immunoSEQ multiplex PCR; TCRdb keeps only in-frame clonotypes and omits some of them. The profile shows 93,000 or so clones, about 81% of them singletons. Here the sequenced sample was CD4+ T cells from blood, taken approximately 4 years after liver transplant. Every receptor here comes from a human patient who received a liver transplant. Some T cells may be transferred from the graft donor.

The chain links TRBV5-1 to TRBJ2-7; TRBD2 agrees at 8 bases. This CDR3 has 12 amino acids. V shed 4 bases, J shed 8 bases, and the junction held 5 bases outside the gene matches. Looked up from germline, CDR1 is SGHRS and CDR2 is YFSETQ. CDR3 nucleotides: TGCGCCAGCAGCGCGGGGGGATTCCAGCAGTACTTC. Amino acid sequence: CASSAGGFQQYF.

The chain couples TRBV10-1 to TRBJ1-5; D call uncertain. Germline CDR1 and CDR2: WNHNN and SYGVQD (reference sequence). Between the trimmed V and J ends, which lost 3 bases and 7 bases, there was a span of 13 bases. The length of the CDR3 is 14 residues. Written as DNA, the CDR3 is TGCGCCAGCAGTGACTGGGAAGGAGGACAGCCCCAGCATTTT. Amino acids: CASSDWEGGQPQHF.

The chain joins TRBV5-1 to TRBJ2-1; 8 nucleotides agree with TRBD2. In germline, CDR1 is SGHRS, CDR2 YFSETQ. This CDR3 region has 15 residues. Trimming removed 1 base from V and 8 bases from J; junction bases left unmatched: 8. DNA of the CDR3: TGCGCCAGCAGCTTGTTCGGGAGGGGCCGGGATGAGCAGTTCTTC. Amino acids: CASSLFGRGRDEQFF.

CDR3 region: CASRPDRGKYNEQFF. The DNA of the CDR3 is TGTGCCAGCAGGCCCGACAGGGGCAAATACAATGAGCAGTTCTTC. The gene calls are TRBV2 and TRBJ2-1; 8 bases are shared with TRBD1. Germline CDR1 SNHLY, CDR2 FYNNEI. V trimming: 6 bases; J trimming: 4 bases; junction bases outside the gene matches: 8. The CDR3 spans 15 residues. Full variable domain (remainder filled in from reference TRBV2 and TRBJ2-1): EPEVTQTPSHQVTQMGQEVILRCVPISNHLYFYWYRQILGQKVEFLVSFYNNEISEKSEIFDDQFSVERPDGSNFTLKIRSTKLEDSAMYFCASRPDRGKYNEQFFGPGTRLTVL.

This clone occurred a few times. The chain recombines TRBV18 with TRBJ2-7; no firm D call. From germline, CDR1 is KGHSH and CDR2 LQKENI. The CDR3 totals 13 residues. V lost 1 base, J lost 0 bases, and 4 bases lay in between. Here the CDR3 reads CASSPQSSYEQYF. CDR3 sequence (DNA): TGTGCCAGCTCACCACAGAGCTCCTACGAGCAGTACTTC.

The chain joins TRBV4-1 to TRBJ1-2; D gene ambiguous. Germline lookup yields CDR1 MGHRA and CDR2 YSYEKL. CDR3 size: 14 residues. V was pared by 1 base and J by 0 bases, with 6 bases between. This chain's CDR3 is CASSQGPPNYGYTF. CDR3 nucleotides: TGCGCCAGCAGCCAAGGGCCGCCTAACTATGGCTACACCTTC.

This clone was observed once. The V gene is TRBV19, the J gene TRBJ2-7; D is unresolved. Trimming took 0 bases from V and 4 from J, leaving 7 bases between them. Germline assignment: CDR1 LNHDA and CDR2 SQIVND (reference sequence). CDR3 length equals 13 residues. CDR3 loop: CASSIDHGYEQYF. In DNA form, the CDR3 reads TGTGCCAGTAGTATAGATCATGGTTACGAGCAGTACTTC. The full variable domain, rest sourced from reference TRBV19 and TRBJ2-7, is DGGITQSPKYLFRKEGQNVTLSCEQNLNHDAMYWYRQDPGQGLRLIYYSQIVNDFQKGDIAEGYSVSREKKESFPLTVTSAQKNPTAFYLCASSIDHGYEQYFGPGTRLTVT.